The entry below describes one T cell receptor (beta chain). The record originates from a study of OX40 agonist ivuxolimab in advanced cancers. Germline V CDR1 and CDR2: SNHLY, FYNNEI. V was shortened by 8 bases and J by 3 bases, with 13 bases between the two germline ends. The CDR3 totals 13 residues. Some clones are missing from TCRdb's copy, which holds only in-frame ones; the method was immunoSEQ multiplex PCR. The sample records tens of thousands of clones, approximately 85% being singletons. This material consisted of CD4+ or CD8+ T cells sorted from blood, taken in a trial of the OX40 agonist ivuxolimab. The sequence derives from an adult with an advanced solid tumor such as melanoma, head and neck, liver or kidney cancer. V and J are TRBV2 and TRBJ1-1; D is uncertain. The CDR3 DNA reads TGTGCCAGCGGCGCAGTTGAGTACACTGAAGCTTTCTTT. Translation: CASGAVEYTEAFF.